Below, 5 T cell receptor beta chains from the same sample are listed, as sequenced in a study of blood T cell repertoires in COVID-19. Method: immunoSEQ multiplex PCR; TCRdb's copy keeps in-frame clones and lacks some. In the table there are approximately 65,000 clones, around 85% of which are singletons. Sequencing was carried out using peripheral blood. The receptors come from a man in his sixties with acute or convalescent COVID-19.

This chain links TRBV28 with TRBJ1-5, with 10 bases lining up with TRBD1. Germline V lookup: CDR1 MDHEN, CDR2 SYDVKM. Trimming removed 8 bases from V and 6 bases from J; junction bases left unmatched: 7. This CDR3 is 14 amino acids long. The CDR3: CASAGTGAIQPQHF. The CDR3 DNA reads TGTGCCAGCGCCGGGACAGGGGCAATTCAGCCCCAGCATTTT.

V is TRBV2 and J is TRBJ1-2, with D perhaps TRBD1 (6 bases). The CDR3 is made up of 11 amino acids. In germline, CDR1 is SNHLY, CDR2 FYNNEI. The CDR3, as DNA: TGTGCGGAAAAAACAGGGCTCGGCTACACCTTC. Residues: CAEKTGLGYTF.

This chain joins TRBV11-2 and TRBJ1-2, with D uncertain. This CDR3 region has 13 residues. V lost 3 bases and J lost 3, with 8 bases in between. CDR1 SGHAT and CDR2 FQNNGV come from the germline V gene. The CDR3 DNA sequence: TGTGCCAGCAGCTTTCAACGGGACTATGGCTACACCTTC. Its translation is CASSFQRDYGYTF.

In this sample, this clone is medium-sized. The V gene is TRBV19, the J gene TRBJ2-1; the match to TRBD2 covers 12 bases. J was trimmed by 2 bases and V by 3 bases; bases with no gene match: 2. The CDR3 runs to 16 residues. Germline loops: CDR1 LNHDA, CDR2 SQIVND (reference sequence). CDR3 in DNA: TGTGCCAGTAGTATTCGACTAGCGGGGGCCTACAATGAGCAGTTCTTC. Translation: CASSIRLAGAYNEQFF.

The genes are TRBV30 and TRBJ2-5, with TRBD2 as a possible D gene (6 bases). The germline CDR1 and CDR2 sequences are GTSNPN and SVGIG (reference sequence). The CDR3 spans 13 residues. Trimming took off 2 bases at V and 5 bases at J, with 12 bases between the two ends. The chain's CDR3 is CAWSPRTTETQYF. In nucleotides, the CDR3 is TGTGCCTGGAGTCCGAGGACTACCGAGACCCAGTACTTC.